This is a list of T cell receptor beta chains from one sample in a study of chemoradiotherapy in HPV16-positive cancers. Using immunoSEQ multiplex PCR, the repertoire was profiled, and TCRdb retains in-frame clones only, with some absent. The profile shows fewer than 40,000 clones, around 92% of them singletons. The source material was blood, sampled from a patient who underwent chemoradiotherapy. All receptors come from a human donor with HPV-associated anogenital cancer. CDR3s include the opening cysteine and the closing phenylalanine or tryptophan. Each record gives: J gene, CDR3 length, D gene, V gene, clone size, CDR3 protein, CDR3 DNA. D genes are given only for firm matches. Rows give clone size only sometimes, using once, few, many, or a class for an expanded clone.

TRBJ1-1,15,.,TRBV18,.,CASSPVGAMNTEAFF,TGTGCCAGCTCACCAGTGGGGGCCATGAACACTGAAGCTTTCTTT
TRBJ1-1,13,TRBD1,TRBV2,.,CASSDRGSTEAFF,TGTGCCAGCAGTGACAGGGGGAGCACTGAAGCTTTCTTT
TRBJ2-2,16,.,TRBV12-5,few,CASGLVSMDGIGELFF,TGTGCTAGTGGTTTGGTCTCGATGGATGGGATCGGGGAGCTGTTTTTT
TRBJ2-5,13,.,TRBV6-5,.,CASRPGDKETQYF,TGTGCCAGCCGCCCGGGCGACAAAGAGACCCAGTACTTC
TRBJ2-5,13,TRBD2,TRBV30,.,CASKRGGQETQYF,TGTGCCTCGAAGCGGGGGGGCCAAGAGACCCAGTACTTC
TRBJ1-3,15,TRBD1,TRBV9,.,CASSPTGGSGNTIYF,TGTGCCAGCAGTCCTACAGGGGGCTCTGGAAACACCATATATTTT
TRBJ1-3,14,TRBD1,TRBV6-5,once,CASSSRDRGNTIYF,TGTGCCAGCAGTTCCCGGGACAGGGGAAACACCATATATTTT
TRBJ2-3,14,TRBD2,TRBV6-4,.,CASSASGGTDTQYF,TGTGCCAGCAGTGCTAGCGGGGGGACAGATACGCAGTATTTT
TRBJ1-2,14,TRBD1,TRBV7-9,.,CASSSGQGEFGYTF,TGTGCCAGCAGCTCGGGACAGGGGGAGTTTGGCTACACCTTC
TRBJ2-3,15,.,TRBV11-3,.,CASSLALARTDTQYF,TGTGCCAGCAGCTTAGCCTTGGCTCGCACAGATACGCAGTATTTT
TRBJ2-1,13,.,TRBV11-2,.,CASSLTGVHEQFF,TGTGCCAGCAGCTTAACCGGGGTCCATGAGCAGTTCTTC